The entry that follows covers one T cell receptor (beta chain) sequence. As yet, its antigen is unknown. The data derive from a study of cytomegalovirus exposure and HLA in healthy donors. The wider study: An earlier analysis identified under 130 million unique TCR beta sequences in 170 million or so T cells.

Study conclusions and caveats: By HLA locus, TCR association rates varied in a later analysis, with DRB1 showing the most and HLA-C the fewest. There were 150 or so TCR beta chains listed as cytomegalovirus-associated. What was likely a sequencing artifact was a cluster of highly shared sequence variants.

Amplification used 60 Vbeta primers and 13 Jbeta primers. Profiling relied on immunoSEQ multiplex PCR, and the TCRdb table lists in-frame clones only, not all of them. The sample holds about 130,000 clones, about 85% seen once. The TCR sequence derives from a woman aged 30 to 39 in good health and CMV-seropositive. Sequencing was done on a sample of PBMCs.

The CDR3 region is CASSPFGLDEQYF. The CDR3 nucleotides read TGTGCCAGCTCACCCTTTGGACTCGACGAGCAGTACTTC. This chain uses TRBV18 with TRBJ2-7; weak D call: TRBD2 (5 bases). Trimming cost V 3 bases and J 5 bases, with 11 bases left between them. CDR1 and CDR2 (germline): KGHSH, LQKENI. This CDR3 is 13 amino acids long.